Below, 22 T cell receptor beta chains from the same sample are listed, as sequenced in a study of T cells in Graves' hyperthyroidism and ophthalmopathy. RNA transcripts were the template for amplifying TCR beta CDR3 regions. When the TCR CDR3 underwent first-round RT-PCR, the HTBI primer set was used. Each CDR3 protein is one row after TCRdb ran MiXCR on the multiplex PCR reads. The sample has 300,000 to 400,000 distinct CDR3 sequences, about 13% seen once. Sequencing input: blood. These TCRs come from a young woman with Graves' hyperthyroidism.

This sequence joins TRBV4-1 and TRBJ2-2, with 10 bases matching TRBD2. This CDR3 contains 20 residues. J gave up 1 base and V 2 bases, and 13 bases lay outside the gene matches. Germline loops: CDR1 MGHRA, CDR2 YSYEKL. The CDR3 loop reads CASSQITSGTPGKNTGELFF. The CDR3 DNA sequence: TGCGCCAGCAGCCAAATCACTAGCGGGACCCCCGGGAAGAACACCGGGGAGCTGTTTTTT.

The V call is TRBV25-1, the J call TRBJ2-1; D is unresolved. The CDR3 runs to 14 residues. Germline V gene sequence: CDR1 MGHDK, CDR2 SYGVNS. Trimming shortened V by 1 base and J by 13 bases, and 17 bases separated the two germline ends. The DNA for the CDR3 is TGTGCCAGCAGTGAATCCACGGCCCGGGTGGACCAGTTCTTC. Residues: CASSESTARVDQFF.

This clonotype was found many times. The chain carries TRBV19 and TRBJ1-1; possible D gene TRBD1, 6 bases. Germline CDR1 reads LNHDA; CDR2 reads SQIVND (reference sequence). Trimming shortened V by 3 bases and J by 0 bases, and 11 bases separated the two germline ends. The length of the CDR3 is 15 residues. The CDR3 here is CASSIEGGMNTEAFF. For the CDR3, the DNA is TGTGCCAGTAGTATCGAAGGGGGGATGAACACTGAAGCTTTCTTT.

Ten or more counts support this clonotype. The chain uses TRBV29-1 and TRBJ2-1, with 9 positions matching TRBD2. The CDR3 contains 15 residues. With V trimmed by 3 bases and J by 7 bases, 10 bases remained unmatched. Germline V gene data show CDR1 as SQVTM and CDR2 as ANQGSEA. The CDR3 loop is CSVDLAGRPWNEQFF. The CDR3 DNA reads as TGCAGCGTTGACCTAGCGGGGCGGCCCTGGAATGAGCAGTTCTTC.

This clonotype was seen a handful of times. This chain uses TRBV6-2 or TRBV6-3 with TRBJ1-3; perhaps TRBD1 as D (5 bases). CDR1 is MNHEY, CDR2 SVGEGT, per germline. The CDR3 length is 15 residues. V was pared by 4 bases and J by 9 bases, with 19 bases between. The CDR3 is CASSLTGTGGGTIYF. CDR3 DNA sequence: TGTGCCAGCAGTTTAACCGGGACGGGAGGTGGCACCATATATTTT.

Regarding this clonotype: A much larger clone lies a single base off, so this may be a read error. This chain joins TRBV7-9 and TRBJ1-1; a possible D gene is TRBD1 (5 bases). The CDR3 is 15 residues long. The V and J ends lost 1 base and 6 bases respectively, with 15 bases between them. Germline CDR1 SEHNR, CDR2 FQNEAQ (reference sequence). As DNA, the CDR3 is TGTGCCAGCAGCTTAGGGTCGGGGCAGGACGCTGAAGCTTTCTTT. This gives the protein CASSLGSGQDAEAFF.

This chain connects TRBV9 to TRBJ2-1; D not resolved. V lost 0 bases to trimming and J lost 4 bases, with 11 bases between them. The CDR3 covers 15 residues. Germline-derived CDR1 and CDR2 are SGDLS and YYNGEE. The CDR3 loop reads CASSVGHYNYNEQFF. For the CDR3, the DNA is TGTGCCAGCAGCGTAGGACATTACAATTACAATGAGCAGTTCTTC.

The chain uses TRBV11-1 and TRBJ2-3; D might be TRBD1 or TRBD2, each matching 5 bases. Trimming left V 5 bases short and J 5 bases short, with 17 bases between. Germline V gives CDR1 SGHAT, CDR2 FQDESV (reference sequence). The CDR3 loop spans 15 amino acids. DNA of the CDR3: TGTGCCAGCAGCCACCCCGGGACCCCGGGAGATACGCAGTATTTT. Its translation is CASSHPGTPGDTQYF. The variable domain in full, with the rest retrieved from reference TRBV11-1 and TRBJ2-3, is EAEVAQSPRYKITEKSQAVAFWCDPISGHATLYWYRQILGQGPELLVQFQDESVVDDSQLPKDRFSAERLKGVDSTLKIQPAELGDSAMYLCASSHPGTPGDTQYFGPGTRLTVL.

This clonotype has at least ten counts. CDR3 sequence (DNA): TGTGCCAGCCTCCCCGAGGAGGAAGAGACCCAGTACTTC. It encodes CASLPEEEETQYF. This chain joins TRBV6-2 or TRBV6-3 and TRBJ2-5; D perhaps matches TRBD2 (5 bases). V was clipped by 8 bases and J by 3 bases, with 13 bases between them. The CDR3 has 13 amino acids. CDR1 and CDR2 (germline): MNHEY, SVGEGT.

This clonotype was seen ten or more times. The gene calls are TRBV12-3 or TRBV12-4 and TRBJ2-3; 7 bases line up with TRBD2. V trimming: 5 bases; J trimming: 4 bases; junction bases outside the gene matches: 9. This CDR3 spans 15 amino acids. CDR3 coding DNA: TGTGCCAGCAGTGACGGGAGGCGGATGGCAGATACGCAGTATTTT. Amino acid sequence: CASSDGRRMADTQYF.

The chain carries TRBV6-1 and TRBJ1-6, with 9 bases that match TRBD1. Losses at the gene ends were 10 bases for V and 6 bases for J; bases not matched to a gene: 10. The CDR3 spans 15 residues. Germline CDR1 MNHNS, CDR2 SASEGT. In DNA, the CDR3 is TGTGCCACCTCGGGACAGGGCGCAACTAATTCACCCCTCCACTTT. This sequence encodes CATSGQGATNSPLHF.

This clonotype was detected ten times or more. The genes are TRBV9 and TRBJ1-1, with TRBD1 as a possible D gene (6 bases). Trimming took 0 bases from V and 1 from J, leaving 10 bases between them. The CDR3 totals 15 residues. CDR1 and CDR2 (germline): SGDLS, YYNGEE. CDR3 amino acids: CASSVEGRGNTEAFF. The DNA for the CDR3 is TGTGCCAGCAGCGTAGAGGGCAGGGGGAACACTGAAGCTTTCTTT.

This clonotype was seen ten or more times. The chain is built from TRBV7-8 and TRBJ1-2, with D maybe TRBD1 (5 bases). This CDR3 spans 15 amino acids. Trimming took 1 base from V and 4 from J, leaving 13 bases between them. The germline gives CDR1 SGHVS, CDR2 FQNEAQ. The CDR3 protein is CASSLGTGVGYGYTF. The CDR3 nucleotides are TGTGCCAGCAGCTTAGGAACAGGCGTGGGCTATGGCTACACCTTC.

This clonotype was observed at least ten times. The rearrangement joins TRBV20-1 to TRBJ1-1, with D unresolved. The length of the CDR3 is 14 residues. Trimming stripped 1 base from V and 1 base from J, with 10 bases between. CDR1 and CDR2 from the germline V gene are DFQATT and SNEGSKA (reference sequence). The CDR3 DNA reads TGCAGTGCTAGAGCCACGGAACAGAACACTGAAGCTTTCTTT. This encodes CSARATEQNTEAFF.

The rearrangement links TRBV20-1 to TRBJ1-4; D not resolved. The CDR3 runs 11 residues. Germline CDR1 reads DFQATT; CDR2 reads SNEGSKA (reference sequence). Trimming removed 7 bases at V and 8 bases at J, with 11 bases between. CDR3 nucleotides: TGCAGTGTAGGAGAGGAGGAAAAACTGTTTTTT. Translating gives CSVGEEEKLFF.

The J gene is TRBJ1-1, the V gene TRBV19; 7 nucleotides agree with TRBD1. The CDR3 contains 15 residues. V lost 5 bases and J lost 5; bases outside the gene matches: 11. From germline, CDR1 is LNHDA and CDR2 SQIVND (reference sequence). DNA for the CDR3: TGTGCCAGTAGTCAACCGGGACAGATAAATACTGAAGCTTTCTTT. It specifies CASSQPGQINTEAFF.

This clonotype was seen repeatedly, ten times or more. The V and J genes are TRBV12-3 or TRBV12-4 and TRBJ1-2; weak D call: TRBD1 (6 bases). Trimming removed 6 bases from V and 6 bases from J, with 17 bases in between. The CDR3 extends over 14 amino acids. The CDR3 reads CASRPSGVFDGYTF. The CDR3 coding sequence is TGTGCCAGCAGACCCTCAGGGGTGTTCGATGGCTACACCTTC.

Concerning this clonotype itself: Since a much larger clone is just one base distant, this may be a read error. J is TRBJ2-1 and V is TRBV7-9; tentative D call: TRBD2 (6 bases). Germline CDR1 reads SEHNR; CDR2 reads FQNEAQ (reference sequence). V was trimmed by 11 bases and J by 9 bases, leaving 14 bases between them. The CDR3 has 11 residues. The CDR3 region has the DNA TGTGCCGCCGCAGGAGGGATTGAGCAGTTCTTC. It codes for CAAAGGIEQFF.

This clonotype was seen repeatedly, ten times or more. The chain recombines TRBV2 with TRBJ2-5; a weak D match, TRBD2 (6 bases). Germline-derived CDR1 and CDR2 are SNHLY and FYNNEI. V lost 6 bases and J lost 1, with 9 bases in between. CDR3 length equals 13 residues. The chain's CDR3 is CASSTGLQETQYF. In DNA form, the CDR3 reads TGTGCCAGCAGCACGGGACTCCAAGAGACCCAGTACTTC.

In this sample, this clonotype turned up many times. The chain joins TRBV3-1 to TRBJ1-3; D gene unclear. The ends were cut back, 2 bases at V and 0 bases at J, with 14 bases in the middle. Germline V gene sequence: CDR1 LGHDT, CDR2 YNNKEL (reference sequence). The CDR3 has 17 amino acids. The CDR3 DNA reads TGTGCCAGCAGCCAACGGATTACCGCCCGCTCTGGAAACACCATATATTTT. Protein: CASSQRITARSGNTIYF.

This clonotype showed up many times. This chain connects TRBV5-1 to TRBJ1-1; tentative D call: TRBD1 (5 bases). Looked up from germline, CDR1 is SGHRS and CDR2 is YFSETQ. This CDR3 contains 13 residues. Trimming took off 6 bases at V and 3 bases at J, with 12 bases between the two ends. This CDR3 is CASKDGGDTEAFF. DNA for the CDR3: TGCGCCAGCAAGGACGGGGGGGACACTGAAGCTTTCTTT.

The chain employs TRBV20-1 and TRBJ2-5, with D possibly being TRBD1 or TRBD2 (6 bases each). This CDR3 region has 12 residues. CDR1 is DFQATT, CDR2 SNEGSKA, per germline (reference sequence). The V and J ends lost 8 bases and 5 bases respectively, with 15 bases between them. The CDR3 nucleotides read TGCAGTTCCGGGGGCTTATCCGAGACCCAGTACTTC. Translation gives CSSGGLSETQYF.